The 3 T cell receptor beta chains listed next were all sequenced from one sample in a study of blood T cell repertoires in COVID-19 (dated by TCRdb to the early 2020s). The library came from the immunoSEQ multiplex PCR assay. The table was pulled from immuneACCESS by TCRdb, which kept in-frame rearrangements only. Such tables lose some clones; where checked, under half of the loss comes from unresolved V genes, and the rest has no known cause. For this sample the table gives fewer than 65,000 clones, of which roughly 85% were detected only once. Around 18% of the sample comes from the top ten. Sequencing used peripheral blood. Receptors originate from a human donor in a cohort sampled during active COVID-19.

This chain connects TRBV7-2 to TRBJ2-3; D possibly corresponds to TRBD2 (5 bases). The CDR3 contains 15 residues. Germline V gene lookup returns CDR1 SGHTA and CDR2 FQGNSA. The germline V and J ends were trimmed by 3 bases and 1 base, with 11 bases remaining between them. The CDR3 DNA reads TGTGCCAGCAGCTTCATGGCGGGTGGCACAGATACGCAGTATTTT. Amino acids: CASSFMAGGTDTQYF.

The chain carries TRBV5-1 and TRBJ1-3; 11 nucleotides agree with TRBD1. The CDR3 extends over 18 amino acids. Germline V lookup: CDR1 SGHRS, CDR2 YFSETQ. The ends lost 4 bases at V and 0 bases at J; junction bases unmatched: 9. This chain's CDR3 is CASSKSPGTGGSGNTIYF. The CDR3 coding sequence is TGCGCCAGCAGCAAAAGTCCCGGGACAGGGGGCTCTGGAAACACCATATATTTT.

The J gene is TRBJ1-2, the V gene TRBV6-4; D is possibly TRBD1 (5 bases). The CDR3 totals 14 residues. Germline loops: CDR1 MRHNA, CDR2 SNTAGT. With 4 bases removed from V and 0 bases from J, the gap between germline ends came to 9 bases. The CDR3 bases are TGTGCCAGCAGTGCCGGGGGTTCTAACTATGGCTACACCTTC. Translated: CASSAGGSNYGYTF.